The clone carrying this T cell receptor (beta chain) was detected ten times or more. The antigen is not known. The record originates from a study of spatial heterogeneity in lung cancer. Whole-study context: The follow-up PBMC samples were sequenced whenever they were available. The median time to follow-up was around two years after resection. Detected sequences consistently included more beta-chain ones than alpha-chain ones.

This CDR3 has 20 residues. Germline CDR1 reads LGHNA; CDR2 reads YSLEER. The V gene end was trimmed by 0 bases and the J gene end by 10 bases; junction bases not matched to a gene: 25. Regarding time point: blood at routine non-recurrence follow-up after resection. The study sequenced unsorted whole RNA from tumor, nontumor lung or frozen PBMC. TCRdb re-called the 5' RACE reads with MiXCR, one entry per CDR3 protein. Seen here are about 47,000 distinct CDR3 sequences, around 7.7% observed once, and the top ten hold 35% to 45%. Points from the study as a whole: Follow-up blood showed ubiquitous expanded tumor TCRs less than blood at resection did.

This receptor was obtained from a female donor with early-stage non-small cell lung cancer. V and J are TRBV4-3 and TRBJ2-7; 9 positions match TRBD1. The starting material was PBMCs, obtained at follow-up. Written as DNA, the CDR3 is TGCGCCAGCAGCCAAGATTGGGGCAGCACTGCCCGGACAGGGGTAAACCCCCAGTACTTC. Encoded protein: CASSQDWGSTARTGVNPQYF.